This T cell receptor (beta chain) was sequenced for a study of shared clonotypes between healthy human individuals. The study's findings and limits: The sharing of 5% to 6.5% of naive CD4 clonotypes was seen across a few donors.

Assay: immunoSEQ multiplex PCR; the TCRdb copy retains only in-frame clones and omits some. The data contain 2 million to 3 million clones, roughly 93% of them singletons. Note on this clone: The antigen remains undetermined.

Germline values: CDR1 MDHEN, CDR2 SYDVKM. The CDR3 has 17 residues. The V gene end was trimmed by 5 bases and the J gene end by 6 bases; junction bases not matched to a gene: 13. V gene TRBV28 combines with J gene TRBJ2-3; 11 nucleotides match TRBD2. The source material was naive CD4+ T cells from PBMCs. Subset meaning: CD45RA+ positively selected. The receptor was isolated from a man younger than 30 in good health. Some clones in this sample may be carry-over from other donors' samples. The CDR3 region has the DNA TGTGCCAGCAGTAAACTATCTAGCGGGGGGCCCGTCGATACGCAGTATTTT. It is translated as CASSKLSSGGPVDTQYF.